The rows below give T cell receptor beta chains drawn from one sample of a study of cytomegalovirus exposure and HLA in healthy donors. Assay used: immunoSEQ multiplex PCR; TCRdb lists only in-frame clones, some missing. The sample has about 140,000 clones, 82% seen once. Sequences were obtained from PBMCs. The receptors shown here come from a man between 18 and 29 years old in good health and CMV-seropositive. The CDR3 runs from the conserved cysteine through the conserved F or W. D genes are given only for firm matches. Expanded clones get a size class; other rows say once, few or many, or leave the size out.

V gene: TRBV25-1
CDR3 length: 16
D gene: NA
J gene: TRBJ1-2
clone size: NA
CDR3 protein: CASSGIQGKGDYGYTF
CDR3 DNA: TGTGCCAGCAGTGGAATACAGGGAAAAGGGGACTATGGCTACACCTTC

V gene: TRBV6-5
CDR3 length: 12
D gene: NA
J gene: TRBJ2-7
clone size: NA
CDR3 protein: CASSQGLGEQYF
CDR3 DNA: TGTGCCAGCAGCCAGGGGTTGGGGGAGCAGTACTTC

V gene: TRBV6-4
CDR3 length: 15
D gene: TRBD1
J gene: TRBJ2-2
clone size: NA
CDR3 protein: CASRKDRSNTGELFF
CDR3 DNA: TGTGCCAGCAGAAAGGACAGGTCGAACACCGGGGAGCTGTTTTTT

V gene: TRBV10-3
CDR3 length: 12
D gene: NA
J gene: TRBJ1-5
clone size: NA
CDR3 protein: CAISAGNQPQHF
CDR3 DNA: TGTGCCATCAGTGCAGGCAATCAGCCCCAGCATTTT

V gene: TRBV5-8
CDR3 length: 15
D gene: TRBD1
J gene: TRBJ1-4
clone size: NA
CDR3 protein: CASSPDGTGNEKLFF
CDR3 DNA: TGTGCCAGCAGCCCTGATGGGACAGGGAATGAAAAACTGTTTTTT

V gene: TRBV6-5
CDR3 length: 13
D gene: NA
J gene: TRBJ1-6
clone size: once
CDR3 protein: CASSFGRGSPLHF
CDR3 DNA: TGTGCCAGCAGTTTCGGAAGGGGCTCACCCCTCCACTTT

V gene: TRBV4-1
CDR3 length: 21
D gene: NA
J gene: TRBJ2-6
clone size: NA
CDR3 protein: CASSQLPQDQGSSSGANVLTF
CDR3 DNA: TGCGCCAGCAGCCAACTCCCGCAGGACCAGGGGTCGAGCTCTGGGGCCAACGTCCTGACTTTC

V gene: TRBV5-1
CDR3 length: 15
D gene: NA
J gene: TRBJ1-5
clone size: NA
CDR3 protein: CASSLEGAEDQPQHF
CDR3 DNA: TGCGCCAGCAGCTTGGAAGGGGCTGAGGATCAGCCCCAGCATTTT

V gene: TRBV30
CDR3 length: 12
D gene: NA
J gene: TRBJ2-1
clone size: NA
CDR3 protein: CAWSRLVFEQFF
CDR3 DNA: TGTGCCTGGAGTAGACTAGTTTTTGAGCAGTTCTTC

V gene: TRBV10-3
CDR3 length: 15
D gene: TRBD2
J gene: TRBJ2-1
clone size: NA
CDR3 protein: CAISDSSGSYNEQFF
CDR3 DNA: TGTGCCATCAGTGATTCTAGCGGGAGTTACAATGAGCAGTTCTTC

V gene: TRBV28
CDR3 length: 15
D gene: TRBD1
J gene: TRBJ1-4
clone size: NA
CDR3 protein: CASRLQGSYNEKLFF
CDR3 DNA: TGTGCCAGCAGATTACAGGGGTCCTACAATGAAAAACTGTTTTTT

V gene: TRBV11-2
CDR3 length: 16
D gene: TRBD2
J gene: TRBJ2-3
clone size: NA
CDR3 protein: CASSIPGLEITDTQYF
CDR3 DNA: TGTGCCAGCAGCATTCCGGGACTAGAAATCACAGATACGCAGTATTTT

V gene: TRBV28
CDR3 length: 14
D gene: NA
J gene: TRBJ1-5
clone size: NA
CDR3 protein: CASSLGGSNQPQHF
CDR3 DNA: TGTGCCAGCAGTTTGGGGGGTAGCAATCAGCCCCAGCATTTT

V gene: TRBV6-5
CDR3 length: 14
D gene: NA
J gene: TRBJ2-2
clone size: NA
CDR3 protein: CASSYGLASGELFF
CDR3 DNA: TGTGCCAGCAGTTATGGACTCGCTTCCGGGGAGCTGTTTTTT

V gene: TRBV2
CDR3 length: 13
D gene: TRBD1
J gene: TRBJ2-7
clone size: NA
CDR3 protein: CASTWTGGGEQYF
CDR3 DNA: TGTGCCAGCACGTGGACAGGGGGCGGCGAGCAGTACTTC

V gene: TRBV29-1
CDR3 length: 17
D gene: TRBD2
J gene: TRBJ2-1
clone size: NA
CDR3 protein: CSVEDPFRAGGPGEQFF
CDR3 DNA: TGCAGCGTTGAAGATCCCTTCCGGGCGGGAGGGCCGGGGGAGCAGTTCTTC

V gene: TRBV9
CDR3 length: 15
D gene: TRBD1
J gene: TRBJ1-1
clone size: NA
CDR3 protein: CASSGGQLLNTEAFF
CDR3 DNA: TGTGCCAGCAGCGGGGGACAGCTACTGAACACTGAAGCTTTCTTT

V gene: TRBV5-1
CDR3 length: 13
D gene: NA
J gene: TRBJ2-3
clone size: NA
CDR3 protein: CASSLLESDTQYF
CDR3 DNA: TGCGCCAGCAGCTTGCTTGAGTCGGATACGCAGTATTTT

V gene: TRBV19
CDR3 length: 16
D gene: NA
J gene: TRBJ1-1
clone size: few
CDR3 protein: CASSDRLKTVGTEAFF
CDR3 DNA: TGTGCCAGTAGTGATCGACTTAAGACAGTCGGCACTGAAGCTTTCTTT

V gene: TRBV6-6
CDR3 length: 14
D gene: NA
J gene: TRBJ2-7
clone size: once
CDR3 protein: CASRPGLPEYEQYF
CDR3 DNA: TGTGCCAGCCGCCCGGGACTCCCCGAGTACGAGCAGTACTTC

V gene: TRBV5-1
CDR3 length: 15
D gene: TRBD2
J gene: TRBJ2-3
clone size: few
CDR3 protein: CASAELAGGTDTQYF
CDR3 DNA: TGCGCCAGCGCCGAACTAGCGGGAGGAACAGATACGCAGTATTTT

V gene: TRBV16
CDR3 length: 13
D gene: NA
J gene: TRBJ1-1
clone size: NA
CDR3 protein: CASSLLANTEAFF
CDR3 DNA: TGTGCCAGCAGCCTATTGGCGAACACTGAAGCTTTCTTT

V gene: TRBV5-1
CDR3 length: 15
D gene: NA
J gene: TRBJ2-1
clone size: few
CDR3 protein: CASSLGSTGYAVQFF
CDR3 DNA: TGCGCCAGCAGCTTGGGCAGCACAGGCTACGCGGTGCAGTTCTTC

V gene: TRBV5-1
CDR3 length: 15
D gene: NA
J gene: TRBJ1-4
clone size: NA
CDR3 protein: CASSLTVTNSEKLFF
CDR3 DNA: TGCGCCAGCAGCTTGACGGTAACAAACAGTGAAAAACTGTTTTTT

V gene: TRBV18
CDR3 length: 16
D gene: NA
J gene: TRBJ1-3
clone size: NA
CDR3 protein: CASSPGGAGTGNTIYF
CDR3 DNA: TGTGCCAGCTCACCCGGCGGGGCGGGAACTGGAAACACCATATATTTT

V gene: TRBV6-4
CDR3 length: 15
D gene: NA
J gene: TRBJ1-2
clone size: NA
CDR3 protein: CASSDSADSVYGYTF
CDR3 DNA: TGTGCCAGCAGTGACTCAGCAGACTCGGTCTATGGCTACACCTTC

V gene: TRBV27
CDR3 length: 14
D gene: NA
J gene: TRBJ1-2
clone size: NA
CDR3 protein: CASSKQGTNYGYTF
CDR3 DNA: TGTGCCAGCAGTAAACAGGGAACTAACTATGGCTACACCTTC

V gene: TRBV5-8
CDR3 length: 17
D gene: TRBD2
J gene: TRBJ2-2
clone size: NA
CDR3 protein: CASSLWLAGVDTGELFF
CDR3 DNA: TGTGCCAGCAGCTTGTGGCTAGCGGGAGTGGACACCGGGGAGCTGTTTTTT

V gene: TRBV6-1
CDR3 length: 18
D gene: TRBD1
J gene: TRBJ1-4
clone size: once
CDR3 protein: CASSAPERSGTVNEKLFF
CDR3 DNA: TGTGCCAGCAGTGCTCCTGAGCGGTCCGGGACAGTAAATGAAAAACTGTTTTTT